Many counts were recorded for the clone carrying this TCR beta chain. Its antigen is still unknown. The conserved phenylalanine or tryptophan normally closing the CDR3 is absent here, so this likely arose from a read error. Germline lookup yields CDR1 MNHEY and CDR2 SVGAGI. This CDR3 contains 14 residues. The V segment lost 2 bases and the J segment 7 bases; nucleotides outside the gene matches: 6. The sequenced template was RNA, covering the TCR beta CDR3 region. First-round RT-PCR with HTBI primers preceded a second-round multiplex PCR. TCRdb passed the multiplex PCR reads through MiXCR, listing each CDR3 protein once. This sample has approximately 330,000 distinct CDR3 sequences, with roughly 16% found just once. The source of the sample is a study of Graves' ophthalmopathy and Graves' hyperthyroidism. Points from the study as a whole: Discrimination between ophthalmopathy and stable hyperthyroidism by a 13-signature model showed about 85% sensitivity and more than 65% specificity.

Sequences were obtained from peripheral blood. This receptor was identified in an adult man with Graves' ophthalmopathy. This rearrangement joins TRBV6-5 to TRBJ1-2; 8 nucleotides align to TRBD1. CDR3 nucleotide sequence: TGTGCCAGCAGTTACCAGGGGGCTATATCTGGCTACACCCTC. This encodes CASSYQGAISGYTL.